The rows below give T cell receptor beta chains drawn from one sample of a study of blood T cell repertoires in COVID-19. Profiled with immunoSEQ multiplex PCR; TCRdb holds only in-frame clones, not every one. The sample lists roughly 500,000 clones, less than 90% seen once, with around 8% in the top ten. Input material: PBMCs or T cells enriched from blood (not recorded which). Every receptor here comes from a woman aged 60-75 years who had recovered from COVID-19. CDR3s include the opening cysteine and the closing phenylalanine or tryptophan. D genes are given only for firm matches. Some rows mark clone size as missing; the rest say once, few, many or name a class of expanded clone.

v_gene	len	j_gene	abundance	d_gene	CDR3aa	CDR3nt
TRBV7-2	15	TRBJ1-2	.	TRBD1	CASSFGQGNLYGYTF	TGTGCCAGCAGCTTTGGACAGGGAAATTTATATGGCTACACCTTC
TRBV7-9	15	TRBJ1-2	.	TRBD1	CASSLLWTGGYGYTF	TGTGCCAGCAGCTTACTTTGGACAGGGGGTTATGGCTACACCTTC
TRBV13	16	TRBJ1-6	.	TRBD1	CASSPGGQGVNSPLHF	TGTGCCAGCAGCCCCGGAGGACAGGGGGTAAATTCACCCCTCCACTTT
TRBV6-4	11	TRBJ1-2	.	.	CASTIGGGYTF	TGTGCCAGCACCATCGGTGGTGGCTACACCTTC
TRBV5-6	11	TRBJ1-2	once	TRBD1	CASSSGGGYTF	TGTGCCAGCAGCTCAGGGGGTGGCTACACCTTC
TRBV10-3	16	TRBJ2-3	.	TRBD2	CAISVGSGGATDTQYF	TGTGCCATCAGTGTCGGTTCGGGGGGTGCCACAGATACGCAGTATTTT
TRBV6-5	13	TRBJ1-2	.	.	CASSSQGPYGYTF	TGTGCCAGCAGTTCACAGGGCCCTTATGGCTACACCTTC
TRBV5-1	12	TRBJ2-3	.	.	CASSLSYNTQYF	TGCGCCAGCAGCTTGTCGTATAATACGCAGTATTTT
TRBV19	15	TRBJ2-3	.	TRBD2	CASSSGTSDTDTQYF	TGTGCCAGTAGTTCCGGGACTAGCGACACAGATACGCAGTATTTT
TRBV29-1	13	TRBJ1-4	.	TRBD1	CSVYTGAREKLFF	TGCAGCGTCTATACAGGGGCTCGGGAAAAACTGTTTTTT
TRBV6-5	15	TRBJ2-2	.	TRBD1	CASSWATGDTGELFF	TGTGCCAGCAGTTGGGCGACAGGGGACACCGGGGAGCTGTTTTTT
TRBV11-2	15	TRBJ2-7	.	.	CASSFRDSSSYEQYF	TGTGCCAGCAGTTTCCGAGACTCAAGCTCCTACGAGCAGTACTTC
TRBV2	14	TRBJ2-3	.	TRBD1	CASSDTGGSDTQYF	TGTGCCAGCAGTGATACAGGGGGGAGCGATACGCAGTATTTT
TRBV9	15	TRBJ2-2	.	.	CASSVAGTNTGELFF	TGTGCCAGCAGCGTAGCGGGGACGAACACCGGGGAGCTGTTTTTT
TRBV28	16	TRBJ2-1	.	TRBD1	CASTIRQGNSYNEQFF	TGTGCCAGCACCATTCGACAGGGCAACTCCTACAATGAGCAGTTCTTC
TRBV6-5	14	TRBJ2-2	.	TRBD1	CASAWTGIAGELFF	TGTGCCAGCGCTTGGACAGGGATCGCCGGGGAGCTGTTTTTT
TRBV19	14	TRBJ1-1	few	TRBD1	CASSANTGGLEAFF	TGTGCCAGTAGTGCGAATACAGGGGGCTTGGAAGCTTTCTTT
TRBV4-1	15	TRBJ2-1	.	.	CASSQVVTKYNEQFF	TGCGCCAGCAGCCAAGTGGTGACTAAATACAATGAGCAGTTCTTC
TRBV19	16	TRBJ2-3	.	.	CASSPPPGGGTDTQYF	TGTGCCAGTAGCCCCCCACCAGGAGGCGGCACAGATACGCAGTATTTT
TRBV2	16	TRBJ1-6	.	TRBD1	CASTGWTGGNNSPLHF	TGTGCCAGCACTGGGTGGACAGGGGGGAATAATTCACCCCTCCACTTT
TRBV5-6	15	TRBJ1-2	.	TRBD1	CASSIGQGWGYGYTF	TGTGCCAGCAGCATAGGACAGGGATGGGGCTATGGCTACACCTTC
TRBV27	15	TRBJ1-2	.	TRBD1	CASSLSGTEEHGYTF	TGTGCCAGCAGTTTATCCGGGACAGAGGAGCATGGCTACACCTTC
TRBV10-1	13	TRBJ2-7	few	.	CASISDTDYEQYF	TGCGCCAGCATTTCCGACACGGACTACGAGCAGTACTTC
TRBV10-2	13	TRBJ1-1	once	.	CASTLPQGAEAFF	TGCGCCAGCACCTTACCCCAGGGCGCTGAAGCTTTCTTT
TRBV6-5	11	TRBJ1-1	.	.	CASSAGPEAFF	TGTGCCAGCAGCGCAGGGCCTGAAGCTTTCTTT
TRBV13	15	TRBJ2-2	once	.	CASSTGFSNTGELFF	TGTGCCAGCAGCACAGGGTTTTCGAACACCGGGGAGCTGTTTTTT
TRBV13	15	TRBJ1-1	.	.	CASRSRGVLNTEAFF	TGTGCCAGCAGGTCTCGGGGGGTGCTGAACACTGAAGCTTTCTTT
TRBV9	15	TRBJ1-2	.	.	CASSQQGATNYGYTF	TGTGCCAGCAGCCAACAAGGGGCGACTAACTATGGCTACACCTTC
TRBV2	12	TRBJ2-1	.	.	CASNAGFGEQFF	TGTGCCAGCAACGCGGGGTTCGGTGAGCAGTTCTTC
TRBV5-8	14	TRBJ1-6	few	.	CASSLGGHNSPLHF	TGTGCCAGCAGCTTGGGGGGACACAATTCACCCCTCCACTTT
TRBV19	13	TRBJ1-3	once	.	CASRLLSGNTIYF	TGTGCCAGTAGACTTCTCTCTGGAAACACCATATATTTT